The clone carrying this T cell receptor (beta chain) showed up just once. Its antigen is unidentified. Data came from immunoSEQ multiplex PCR; TCRdb stores just in-frame clones and leaves some out. The sample carries some 64,000 clones, approximately 94% recorded once. CDR1 is MDHEN and CDR2 is SYDVKM in the germline V gene. The junction had 6 bases not matched to a gene; V was cut back by 5 bases and J by 0 bases. The length of the CDR3 is 16 residues. Unexposed donor CD4+ T cells date from about 2011-2018, before the COVID-19 pandemic. The sample comes from a study of CD4 T cells in relation to SARS-CoV-2 and coronaviruses. Overall study context: The restricting HLA molecule for shared crossreactive spike epitopes was mapped.

Findings of the study overall: In around three fifths of donors, memory CD4+ clonotypes crossrecognized SARS-CoV-2 and at least one common cold coronavirus spike. This crossreactivity analysis covered spike protein alone, no other viral proteins.

The TCR was taken from a human donor in good health. Sequencing used naive CD4+ T cells from PBMCs. Regarding subset: naive CD4+ T cells isolated by negative enrichment. The gene calls are TRBV28 and TRBJ2-1; TRBD1 aligns across 8 bases. The CDR3 loop reads CASSGGDRSSYNEQFF. For the CDR3, the DNA is TGTGCCAGCAGTGGCGGGGACAGGAGCTCCTACAATGAGCAGTTCTTC.